A selection of T cell receptor beta chains follows, all from one sample in a study of shared clonotypes between healthy human individuals. Using immunoSEQ multiplex PCR, the repertoire was profiled, and TCRdb retains in-frame clones only, with some absent. Here the sample spans some 1,400,000 clones, roughly 97% being singletons. The sequenced sample consisted of naive CD4+ T cells sorted from blood. All receptors derive from a man aged 25-45 years in good health. Each CDR3 is given with its conserved first and last residue. Each record gives: J gene, D gene, V gene, clone size, CDR3 protein, CDR3 DNA. D genes are given only for firm matches. Part of the rows lack a size; the others show once, few, many or a class for expanded clones.

TRBJ1-5 | . | TRBV19 | . | CASSMSGVQPQHF | TGTGCCAGTAGTATGTCAGGGGTTCAGCCCCAGCATTTT
TRBJ1-5 | . | TRBV28 | . | CASSLVNQPQHF | TGTGCCAGCAGTTTGGTAAATCAGCCCCAGCATTTT
TRBJ1-2 | . | TRBV9 | few | CASSGNGYTF | TGTGCCAGCAGCGGGAATGGCTACACCTTC
TRBJ2-7 | . | TRBV7-8 | . | CASSLDTFYEQYF | TGTGCCAGCAGCTTAGACACTTTCTACGAGCAGTACTTC
TRBJ2-1 | TRBD2 | TRBV9 | . | CASGGRGSNEQFF | TGTGCCAGCGGCGGGAGGGGTTCCAATGAGCAGTTCTTC
TRBJ2-7 | TRBD1 | TRBV9 | . | CASSAAPTGTVIYEQYF | TGTGCCAGCAGCGCGGCCCCGACAGGGACCGTGATCTACGAGCAGTACTTC
TRBJ2-1 | . | TRBV30 | . | CAWSFTVYNEQFF | TGTGCCTGGAGTTTTACGGTCTACAATGAGCAGTTCTTC
TRBJ2-7 | TRBD1 | TRBV5-3 | . | CARSLGQGAQYF | TGTGCCAGAAGCTTGGGCCAGGGGGCCCAGTACTTC
TRBJ1-1 | . | TRBV18 | few | CASSPPGDTEAFF | TGTGCCAGCTCACCACCCGGGGACACTGAAGCTTTCTTT
TRBJ2-2 | . | TRBV1 | . | CTSSQDISGRGFSLELFF | TGCACCAGCAGCCAAGACATTAGCGGGAGGGGCTTCTCGTTGGAGCTGTTTTTT
TRBJ1-4 | . | TRBV7-2 | . | CASSRTPVELFF | TGTGCCAGCAGCCGTACACCAGTGGAACTGTTTTTT
TRBJ2-7 | TRBD1 | TRBV11-2 | . | CASSQGGQGSYEQYF | TGTGCCAGCAGCCAGGGGGGACAGGGATCCTACGAGCAGTACTTC
TRBJ2-7 | . | TRBV7-9 | . | CATNRDHYEQYF | TGTGCCACGAACAGGGACCACTACGAGCAGTACTTC
TRBJ2-3 | TRBD2 | TRBV6-5 | . | CASRETSGRAGTQYF | TGTGCCAGCAGAGAGACTAGCGGGAGGGCCGGTACGCAGTATTTT
TRBJ2-2 | . | TRBV19 | . | CASNSGTGELFF | TGTGCCAGTAATTCAGGGACCGGGGAGCTGTTTTTT
TRBJ2-1 | TRBD2 | TRBV18 | . | CASSSLAGQYNEQFF | TGTGCCAGCTCATCCCTAGCGGGACAATACAATGAGCAGTTCTTC
TRBJ1-4 | . | TRBV5-1 | . | CASSLRGATNEKLFF | TGCGCCAGCAGCTTGCGCGGGGCCACTAATGAAAAACTGTTTTTT
TRBJ1-5 | . | TRBV4-3 | . | CASSQAYGNSNQPQHF | TGCGCCAGCAGCCAAGCGTACGGGAATAGCAATCAGCCCCAGCATTTT
TRBJ1-4 | . | TRBV11-2 | . | CASSATRRANEKLFF | TGTGCCAGCAGCGCCACTAGGAGAGCTAATGAAAAACTGTTTTTT
TRBJ2-1 | TRBD1 | TRBV5-1 | . | CASSRDSDSLNFNEQFF | TGCGCCAGCAGCCGGGACAGCGACTCGTTAAATTTCAATGAGCAGTTCTTC
TRBJ2-1 | TRBD2 | TRBV4-3 | . | CASSQDRGSGRGGRNEQFF | TGCGCCAGCAGCCAAGATCGGGGTAGCGGGAGAGGGGGTAGAAATGAGCAGTTCTTC
TRBJ2-3 | . | TRBV30 | . | CAWRVDSRFTQYF | TGTGCCTGGAGAGTGGACTCAAGATTTACGCAGTATTTT
TRBJ2-1 | TRBD2 | TRBV11-2 | . | CASSLGLAGGSRSYNEQFF | TGTGCCAGCAGCTTAGGGCTAGCGGGAGGTTCCCGCTCCTACAATGAGCAGTTCTTC
TRBJ2-7 | . | TRBV4-3 | . | CASSQDLRLGEQYF | TGCGCCAGCAGCCAAGATCTGAGGTTGGGCGAGCAGTACTTC
TRBJ2-7 | TRBD2 | TRBV5-1 | . | CASSKSLAGRVEQYF | TGCGCCAGCAGCAAGTCACTAGCGGGAAGAGTAGAGCAGTACTTC
TRBJ2-3 | TRBD2 | TRBV5-1 | . | CASSSGLAGPDTQYF | TGCGCCAGCAGCTCGGGACTAGCGGGTCCAGATACGCAGTATTTT
TRBJ1-4 | . | TRBV6-1 | . | CASRERREPTRREKLFF | TGTGCCAGCAGGGAACGCAGGGAACCGACCCGTCGTGAAAAACTGTTTTTT
TRBJ2-5 | . | TRBV2 | . | CAGDRGQETQYF | TGTGCCGGAGACCGGGGGCAAGAGACCCAGTACTTC
TRBJ2-2 | . | TRBV19 | . | CASSIVTAGELFF | TGTGCCAGTAGTATTGTGACAGCAGGGGAGCTGTTTTTT
TRBJ2-5 | . | TRBV30 | once | CAWSVRSQETQYF | TGTGCCTGGAGTGTACGCAGCCAAGAGACCCAGTACTTC
TRBJ2-3 | TRBD2 | TRBV5-1 | once | CASSITSGTLGVQYF | TGCGCCAGCAGCATCACTAGCGGGACACTCGGTGTGCAGTATTTT
TRBJ2-7 | . | TRBV5-1 | . | CASSWSEGPYEQYF | TGCGCCAGCAGCTGGTCCGAGGGACCCTACGAGCAGTACTTC
TRBJ2-5 | TRBD1 | TRBV28 | . | CASSLGTGGGETQYF | TGTGCCAGCAGTCTCGGGACAGGGGGAGGTGAGACCCAGTACTTC
TRBJ2-7 | . | TRBV19 | . | CASSIWGSGHQLGPYYEQYF | TGTGCCAGTAGTATCTGGGGGTCGGGACACCAGTTAGGGCCCTACTACGAGCAGTACTTC
TRBJ1-4 | . | TRBV27 | . | CASSLSPVVEKLFF | TGTGCCAGCAGTTTATCGCCCGTGGTTGAAAAACTGTTTTTT
TRBJ2-1 | . | TRBV11-2 | . | CASSLALVSNEQFF | TGTGCCAGCAGCTTAGCGCTTGTCAGCAATGAGCAGTTCTTC
TRBJ2-1 | TRBD1 | TRBV7-2 | . | CAGRDRGNNEQFF | TGTGCCGGCCGGGACAGGGGAAACAATGAGCAGTTCTTC
TRBJ1-3 | . | TRBV5-1 | . | CASSVEEVSGNTIYF | TGCGCCAGCAGCGTTGAGGAGGTCTCTGGAAACACCATATATTTT
TRBJ2-2 | TRBD2 | TRBV5-5 | . | CASSLGLAANTGELFF | TGTGCCAGCAGCTTGGGTCTAGCGGCTAACACCGGGGAGCTGTTTTTT
TRBJ2-7 | TRBD1 | TRBV27 | . | CASSPGQGVGEEQYF | TGTGCCAGCAGTCCAGGACAGGGGGTGGGCGAAGAGCAGTACTTC
TRBJ2-7 | . | TRBV5-1 | . | CASSLGTLGDEQYF | TGCGCCAGCAGCTTGGGGACCTTGGGCGACGAGCAGTACTTC
TRBJ1-2 | . | TRBV27 | . | CASSLLGTNYGYTF | TGTGCCAGCAGTTTATTGGGAACCAACTATGGCTACACCTTC
TRBJ1-2 | . | TRBV19 | . | CASSMSGNYGYTF | TGTGCCAGTAGTATGTCCGGGAACTATGGCTACACCTTC